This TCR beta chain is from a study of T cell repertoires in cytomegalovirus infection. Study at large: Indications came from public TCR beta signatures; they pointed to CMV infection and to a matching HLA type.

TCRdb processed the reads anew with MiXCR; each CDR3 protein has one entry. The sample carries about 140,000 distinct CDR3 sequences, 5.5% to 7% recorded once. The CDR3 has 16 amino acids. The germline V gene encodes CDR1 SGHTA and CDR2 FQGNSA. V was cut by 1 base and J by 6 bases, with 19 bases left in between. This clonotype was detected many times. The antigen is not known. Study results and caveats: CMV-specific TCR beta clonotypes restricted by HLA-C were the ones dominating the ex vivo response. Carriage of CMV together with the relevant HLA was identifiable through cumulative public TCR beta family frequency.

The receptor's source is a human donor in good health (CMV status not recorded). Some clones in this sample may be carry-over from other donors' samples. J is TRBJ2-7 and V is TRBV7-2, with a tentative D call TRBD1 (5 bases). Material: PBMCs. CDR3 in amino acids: CASSLDGRASPLEQYF. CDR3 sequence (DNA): TGTGCCAGCAGCTTAGATGGCAGGGCTTCGCCCCTCGAGCAGTACTTC.